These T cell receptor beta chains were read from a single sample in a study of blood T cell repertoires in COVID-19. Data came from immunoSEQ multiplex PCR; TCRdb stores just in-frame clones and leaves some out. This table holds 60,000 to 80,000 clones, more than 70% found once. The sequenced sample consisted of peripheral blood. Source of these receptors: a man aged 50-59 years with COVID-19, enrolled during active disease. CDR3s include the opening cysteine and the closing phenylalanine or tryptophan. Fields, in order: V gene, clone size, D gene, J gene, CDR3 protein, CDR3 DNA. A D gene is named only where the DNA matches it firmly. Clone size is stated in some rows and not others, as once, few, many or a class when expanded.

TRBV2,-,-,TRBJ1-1,CASSRDTNTEAFF,TGTGCCAGCAGTCGGGACACGAACACTGAAGCTTTCTTT
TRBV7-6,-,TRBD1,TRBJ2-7,CASSLAATGGQTYEQYF,TGTGCCAGCAGCTTGGCCGCAACAGGGGGCCAAACCTACGAGCAGTACTTC
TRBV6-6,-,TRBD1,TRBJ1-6,CASSYIGTDNSPLHF,TGTGCCAGCAGTTACATTGGGACAGATAATTCACCCCTCCACTTT
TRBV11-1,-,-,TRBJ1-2,CASSLGVRDGYTF,TGTGCCAGCAGCTTGGGCGTGCGGGATGGCTACACCTTC
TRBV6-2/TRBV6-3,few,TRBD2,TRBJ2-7,CASSYSPPSGKPYEQYF,TGTGCCAGCAGCTATTCCCCCCCAAGCGGGAAACCGTACGAGCAGTACTTC
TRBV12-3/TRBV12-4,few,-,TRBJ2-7,CASSFREVGQYF,TGTGCCAGCAGTTTCAGGGAAGTGGGGCAGTACTTC
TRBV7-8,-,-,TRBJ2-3,CASNLYRDFRDTQYF,TGTGCCAGCAACCTCTACCGGGACTTTCGAGATACGCAGTATTTT
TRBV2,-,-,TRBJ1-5,CASSDLRGGQPQHF,TGTGCCAGCAGTGATCTTAGGGGCGGTCAGCCCCAGCATTTT
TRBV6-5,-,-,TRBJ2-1,CASRVQGGFHNEQFF,TGTGCCAGCAGGGTACAGGGGGGGTTTCACAATGAGCAGTTCTTC
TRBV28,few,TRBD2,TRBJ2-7,CASIRGGADEQYF,TGTGCCAGCATTCGGGGGGGGGCGGACGAGCAGTACTTC
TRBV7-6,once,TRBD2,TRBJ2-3,CASSLGSRLAGGDTQYF,TGTGCCAGCAGCTTAGGCTCTAGACTAGCGGGAGGGGATACGCAGTATTTT
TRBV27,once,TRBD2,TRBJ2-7,CASRIGTSGSYEQYF,TGTGCCAGCAGAATAGGGACTAGCGGCTCCTACGAGCAGTACTTC
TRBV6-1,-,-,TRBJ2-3,CASSERNTQYF,TGTGCCAGCAGTGAGCGGAATACGCAGTATTTT
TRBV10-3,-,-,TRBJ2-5,CAIGTSQGGETQYF,TGTGCCATCGGCACGAGTCAGGGTGGGGAGACCCAGTACTTC
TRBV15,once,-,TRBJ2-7,CATSRQYAYEQYF,TGTGCCACCAGCAGACAGTATGCCTACGAGCAGTACTTC
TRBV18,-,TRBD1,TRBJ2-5,CASSPVGTGSRETQYF,TGTGCCAGCTCACCTGTTGGGACAGGGAGTAGGGAGACCCAGTACTTC
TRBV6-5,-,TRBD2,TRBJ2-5,CASRTSLQETQYF,TGTGCCAGCAGGACTAGCCTCCAAGAGACCCAGTACTTC
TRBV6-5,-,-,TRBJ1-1,CASSRRNTAEAFF,TGTGCCAGCAGTCGCCGAAATACAGCTGAAGCTTTCTTT
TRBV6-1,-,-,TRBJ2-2,CASSENFVLGELFF,TGTGCCAGCAGTGAAAATTTTGTTCTTGGGGAGCTGTTTTTT
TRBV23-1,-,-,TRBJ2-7,CAHGHYYEQYF,TGCGCCCACGGACATTACTACGAGCAGTACTTC
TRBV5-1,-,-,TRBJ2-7,CASSLGGTLDEQYF,TGCGCCAGCAGCTTGGGAGGGACTCTCGACGAGCAGTACTTC
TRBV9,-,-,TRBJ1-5,CASSVDTGQPQHF,TGTGCCAGCAGCGTAGATACGGGACAGCCCCAGCATTTT
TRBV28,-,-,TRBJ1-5,CASSFQFQPQHF,TGTGCCAGCAGTTTCCAATTTCAGCCCCAGCATTTT
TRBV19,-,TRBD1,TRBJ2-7,CASSMGTGDSYEQYF,TGTGCCAGTAGTATGGGGACAGGTGACTCCTACGAGCAGTACTTC
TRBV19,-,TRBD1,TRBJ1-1,CASSILGQGNTEAFF,TGTGCCAGTAGTATATTGGGACAGGGTAACACTGAAGCTTTCTTT
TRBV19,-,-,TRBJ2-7,CASNREGSEQYF,TGTGCCAGTAACAGGGAAGGTTCCGAGCAGTACTTC
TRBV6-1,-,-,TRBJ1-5,CASREASSNQPQHF,TGTGCCAGCAGGGAAGCCTCTAGCAATCAGCCCCAGCATTTT
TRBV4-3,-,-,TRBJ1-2,CASSQDRQVYGYTF,TGCGCCAGCAGCCAAGATCGGCAGGTCTATGGCTACACCTTC
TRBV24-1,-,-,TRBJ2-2,CATSPLSADTGELFF,TGTGCCACCAGTCCCCTCTCGGCGGACACCGGGGAGCTGTTTTTT
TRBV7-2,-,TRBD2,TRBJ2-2,CASSTTSGRGPGELFF,TGTGCCAGCAGCACCACTAGCGGGAGGGGTCCCGGGGAGCTGTTTTTT
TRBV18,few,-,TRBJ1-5,CASSQDNIAIKPQHF,TGTGCCAGCTCACAGGACAACATAGCAATCAAACCCCAGCATTTT
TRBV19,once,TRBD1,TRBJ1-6,CASSIGDRAASSPLHF,TGTGCCAGTAGTATTGGAGACAGGGCGGCGAGTTCACCCCTCCACTTT
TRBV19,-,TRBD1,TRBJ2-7,CASGRQGEYEQYF,TGTGCCAGTGGTCGACAGGGGGAATACGAGCAGTACTTC
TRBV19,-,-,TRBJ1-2,CASSTPGHIYGYTF,TGTGCCAGTAGCACTCCGGGACACATCTATGGCTACACCTTC
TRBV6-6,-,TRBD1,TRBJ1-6,CASSYGQGESSPLHF,TGTGCCAGCAGTTACGGACAGGGGGAATCTTCACCCCTCCACTTT
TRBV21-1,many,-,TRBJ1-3,CASSKETGGSGNTIYF,TGTGCCAGCAGCAAGGAGACAGGGGGCTCTGGAAACACCATATATTTT
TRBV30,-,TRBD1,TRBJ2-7,CAWSTGVDYEQYF,TGTGCCTGGTCGACAGGGGTTGACTACGAGCAGTACTTC
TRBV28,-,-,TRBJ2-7,CASSSPPVKQYF,TGTGCCAGCAGTTCACCCCCGGTCAAGCAGTACTTC
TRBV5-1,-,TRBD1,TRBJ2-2,CASSLANRGLGTGELFF,TGCGCCAGCAGCTTAGCGAACAGGGGGCTTGGCACCGGGGAGCTGTTTTTT
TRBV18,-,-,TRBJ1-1,CASSPRRGAATEAFF,TGTGCCAGCTCACCACGGCGGGGGGCGGCCACTGAAGCTTTCTTT
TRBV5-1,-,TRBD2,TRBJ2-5,CASSPTSAGQETQYF,TGCGCCAGCAGCCCCACTAGCGCGGGGCAAGAGACCCAGTACTTC